This TCR beta chain is drawn from a study of blood T cell repertoires in COVID-19. On the study more broadly: Material from acute and convalescent COVID-19 was sourced from the United States, Italy and Spain.

Recruits, aged about 18 to 90 years, lived in 24 US areas. Assignments of participants to cohorts depended upon their own reported clinical history. Produced via immunoSEQ multiplex PCR; TCRdb's table is partial and in-frame only. This sample has about 260,000 clones, with roughly 88% found just once. This CDR3 region has 15 residues. Germline V gene lookup returns CDR1 WSHSY and CDR2 SAAADI. V gave up 5 bases and J gave up 6 bases; unmatched junction bases: 10. This chain links TRBV10-2 with TRBJ2-1, with TRBD2 matching over 7 bases. The receptor's source is a woman between 50 and 59 years old who had recovered from COVID-19. Specimen: PBMCs or T cells enriched from blood (not recorded which). The CDR3 nucleotides are TGCGCCAGCAGTCCACCGGGTGGGAGGGCCAATGAGCAGTTCTTC. Translating gives CASSPPGGRANEQFF.